Each of the 9 T cell receptor beta chains below was sequenced from the same sample in a study of blood T cells in healthy people across ages. A J-beta primer mix and a sample-barcoded 5' primer were used in a second PCR of roughly 7 to 12 cycles. TCRdb independently ran MiXCR on the 5' RACE reads; one entry per CDR3 protein. The sample has about 1.6 million distinct CDR3 sequences; about 32% are singletons. Sequencing used blood. The receptors were sampled from a woman in her thirties in good health.

In the case of this clonotype: This may stem from a read error, because a much larger clone lies one nucleotide away. The gene calls are TRBV20-1 and TRBJ2-5; 9 nucleotides match TRBD1. Germline V gives CDR1 DFQATT, CDR2 SNEGSKA (reference sequence). The J segment lost 4 bases and the V segment lost 3 bases, leaving 6 bases of the junction unmatched. The CDR3 totals 14 residues. Here the CDR3 reads CSASRGTGRETQYF. CDR3 DNA sequence: TGCAGTGCTAGCCGAGGGACAGGGCGAGAGACCCAGTACTTC.

This sequence joins TRBV11-2 and TRBJ2-7; 10 bases agree with TRBD2. Germline CDR1 and CDR2: SGHAT and FQNNGV. V lost 4 bases, J lost 2 bases, and 5 bases stayed unmatched. This CDR3 has 15 residues. The CDR3 nucleotides read TGTGCCAGCAGCTCCGAAGCGGGAGGGCCCTACGAGCAGTACTTC. This codes for CASSSEAGGPYEQYF.

The chain joins TRBV7-9 to TRBJ1-6; TRBD1 agrees at 8 bases. Germline CDR1 reads SEHNR; CDR2 reads FQNEAQ (reference sequence). V lost 5 bases to trimming and J lost 9 bases; unmatched junction nucleotides: 9. This CDR3 is built from 15 residues. The CDR3 DNA follows: TGTGCCAGCAGCCCCGCCTGGGACAGGTCTTCACCCCTCCACTTT. Its translation: CASSPAWDRSSPLHF.

The chain employs TRBV27 and TRBJ2-7, with D possibly matching TRBD1 (5 bases). The V end lost 8 bases, the J end lost 4 bases, and 18 bases lay between the germline ends. CDR3 length: 14 residues. CDR1 MNHEY and CDR2 SMNVEV come from the germline V gene (reference sequence). In DNA form, the CDR3 reads TGTGCCAGCCCAGAGGCAGGGCCAGAATACGAGCAGTACTTC. Translation: CASPEAGPEYEQYF.

The chain combines TRBV2 with TRBJ1-2; unclear D gene. V lost 6 bases and J 6 bases, leaving 14 bases between the germline ends. The CDR3 runs to 13 residues. Germline values: CDR1 SNHLY, CDR2 FYNNEI. The CDR3 reads CASRPSGSDGYTF. CDR3 DNA sequence: TGTGCCAGCAGACCCTCAGGATCCGATGGCTACACCTTC.

The chain links TRBV21-1 to TRBJ2-7; the table assigns TRBD1, which was not confirmed against the DNA. TRBV21-1 is shown as a pseudogene. This CDR3 contains 15 residues. The CDR3 loop is CAGSNLRTGGHEQYF. CDR3 coding DNA: TGTGCCGGCAGCAACCTCAGGACAGGGGGACACGAGCAGTACTTC.

This clonotype was picked up a small number of times. The V gene is TRBV12-3 or TRBV12-4, the J gene TRBJ1-2; D is unclear. The CDR3 extends over 13 amino acids. The V end lost 1 base, the J end lost 6 bases, and 9 bases lay between the germline ends. The CDR3 DNA reads as TGTGCCAGCAGTTTAGAAGGGCGCGATGGCTACACCTTC. It yields the protein CASSLEGRDGYTF.

The sample holds a few counts of this clonotype. The chain links TRBV7-2 to TRBJ2-5; TRBD1 matches 8 bases. The CDR3 has 16 amino acids. Unmatched junction bases numbered 13, after V lost 6 bases and J lost 4 bases. The germline V gene has CDR1 SGHTA and CDR2 FQGNSA. The CDR3 sequence: CASRPKPDRAVETQYF. CDR3 nucleotides: TGTGCCAGCAGACCTAAACCGGACAGGGCGGTAGAGACCCAGTACTTC.

This chain joins TRBV24-1 and TRBJ1-1; TRBD1 matches at 8 bases. Trimming removed 7 bases from V and 4 bases from J; junction bases left unmatched: 10. The germline V gene encodes CDR1 KGHDR and CDR2 SFDVKD. The CDR3 spans 15 residues. The CDR3 loop reads CATRSRTGLRTEAFF. In DNA, the CDR3 is TGTGCCACCAGATCCCGGACAGGGTTGCGCACTGAAGCTTTCTTT.